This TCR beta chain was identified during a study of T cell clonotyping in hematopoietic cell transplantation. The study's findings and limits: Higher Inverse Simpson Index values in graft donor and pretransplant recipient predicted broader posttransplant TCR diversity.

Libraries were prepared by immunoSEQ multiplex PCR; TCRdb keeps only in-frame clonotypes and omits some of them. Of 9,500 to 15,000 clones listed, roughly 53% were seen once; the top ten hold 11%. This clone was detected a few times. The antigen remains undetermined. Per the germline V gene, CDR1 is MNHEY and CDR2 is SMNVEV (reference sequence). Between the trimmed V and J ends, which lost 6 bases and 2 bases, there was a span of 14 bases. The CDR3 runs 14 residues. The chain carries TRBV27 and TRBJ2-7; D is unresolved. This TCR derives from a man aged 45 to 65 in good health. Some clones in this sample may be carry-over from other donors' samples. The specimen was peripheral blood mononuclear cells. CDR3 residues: CASRPAGIPYEQYF. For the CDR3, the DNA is TGTGCCAGCAGGCCCGCCGGTATCCCCTACGAGCAGTACTTC.